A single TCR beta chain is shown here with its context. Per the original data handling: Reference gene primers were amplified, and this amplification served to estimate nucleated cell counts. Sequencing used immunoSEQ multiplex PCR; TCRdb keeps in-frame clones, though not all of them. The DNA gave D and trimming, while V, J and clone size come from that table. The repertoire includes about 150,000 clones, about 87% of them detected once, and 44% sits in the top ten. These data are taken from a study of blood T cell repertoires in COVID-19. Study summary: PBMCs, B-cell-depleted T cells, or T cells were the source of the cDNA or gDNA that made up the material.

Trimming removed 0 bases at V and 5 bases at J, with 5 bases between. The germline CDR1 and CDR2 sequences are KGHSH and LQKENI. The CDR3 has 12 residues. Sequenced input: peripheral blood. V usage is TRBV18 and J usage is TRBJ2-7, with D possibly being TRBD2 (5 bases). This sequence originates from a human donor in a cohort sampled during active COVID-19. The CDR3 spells CASSPPRDEQYV. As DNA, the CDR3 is TGTGCCAGCTCACCACCGCGGGACGAGCAGTACGTC.